One TCR beta chain is described in this entry. This clonotype was seen at least ten times. The antigen it recognizes is unknown. Base qualities are not provided; no much larger clone lies one nucleotide away. Donors were 40 or so systemically healthy Caucasian individuals from Russia aged about 6 to 100 years. Each donor gave approximately 9.3 milliliters of peripheral blood, collected into EDTA-treated Vacutainer tubes. Ficoll-Paque density-gradient centrifugation was used to isolate PBMCs, with at least 6.5 million per sample. Trizol reagent was used to extract total RNA from the PBMCs, yielding at least 6 micrograms per sample. For every donor, an aliquot of PBMCs went through flow cytometry to measure the percentages of naive CD45RAhigh/CD27high T cells. Library construction relied on 5' RACE. Instrument on record: Illumina HiSeq 2500. A second PCR of roughly 7 to 12 cycles was run with a J-beta primer mix and a sample-barcoded 5' primer. A template-switch 5' adaptor carrying 12 random nucleotides introduced a unique molecular identifier onto each TCR beta cDNA molecule. Each sample yielded at least 3 million CDR3-containing paired-end reads. The Mint cDNA synthesis kit, primed by a TRBC-specific oligonucleotide, was used to synthesize first-strand cDNA from all RNA. After uracil-DNA glycosylase treatment, a first 18-cycle PCR used universal primers M1SS and BC2_uni_R on all cDNA. Per the original workflow: For normalization, 1 million high-quality reads were randomly selected from each sample, with every read carrying a distinct molecular identifier. Reads sharing molecular identifiers were discarded rather than binned into consensus sequences. MiTCR, with a Q25 quality threshold and the strictest error-elimination algorithm, was used for CDR3 identification, clonotype clustering and error correction. A nonparametric unseen species model with Euler transformation was used to estimate a lower bound on total TCR beta diversity. TCRdb's own reprocessing of the public reads used fastp at Q25 and MiXCR and kept productive beta chains. Rows merge per CDR3 protein into single entries with the most common DNA and genes. In this record, the V and J calls reflect TCRdb's handling and not the investigators' own analysis. The sample has 550,000 to 800,000 distinct CDR3 sequences on record, 21% of them singletons. The ten largest clones represent more than 3% of the sample.

This entry comes from a study of blood T cells in healthy people across ages (dated by TCRdb to between 2014 and 2017). Describing the broader study: In model experiments, template switching captured about one uniquely barcoded TCR beta cDNA molecule for every two T cells. The study measured age-related changes in TCR beta repertoire diversity using deep sequencing normalized with unique cDNA molecular identifiers. Donors were grouped into four age groups: young (average roughly 16 years), middle-aged (about 38), aged (62) and long-lived (around 80). Donors of different ages were randomly distributed across sequencing lanes to avoid experimental bias. Using the same blood draw, the study looked at two additional independent replicas of 1 million unique cDNA reads for two donors, one aged 18 to 30 and the other aged 80 or older. What the authors observed across the whole study: A strong correlation was found between observed TCR beta diversity and the percentage of naive T cells measured by flow cytometry. Observed TCR beta diversity per million T cells fell roughly linearly with age, and a significant reduction was already apparent by age around 40. Donor CMV infection status was unknown, potentially confounding age-related changes in expanded clonotypes. Estimates of total diversity from one million sequenced T cells were regarded as lower bounds and underestimates. Because profiling used bulk unsorted PBMCs, naive and antigen-experienced compartments could not be compared conclusively. Compared with the aged group, the long-lived group had more naive CD4+ T cells, fewer expanded clones and increased TCR diversity, suggesting age selection.

The TCR comes from a man between 65 and 85 years old in good health. The sequenced sample was blood.

This receptor has the CDR3 CASIKNGYNEQFF. The base sequence is TGTGCCAGCATCAAGAACGGCTACAATGAGCAGTTCTTC. The chain is encoded by TRBV7-8 joined to TRBJ2-1; the D gene cannot be named for sure. From the cysteine through the phenylalanine, the CDR3 covers 13 amino acids. The retained sequence is limited to the CDR3, 39 bases, with the frame set at the first base. From a lookup of the germline V gene, CDR1 and CDR2 are SGHVS and FQNEAQ. The germline ends are 10 bases apart after V is trimmed by 7 bases and J by 3 bases.